This record looks at one TCR beta chain sequence and its context. This specimen belongs to a study of blood T cell repertoires in COVID-19. Per the original data handling: By means of reference gene primer amplification, nucleated cell counts were estimated. Sequencing was performed with immunoSEQ multiplex PCR; in TCRdb, only in-frame clones are kept and a portion is missing. V, J and clone size are taken as reported in that table, and D and trimming were inferred from the DNA itself. Of 90,000 or so clones in the sample, 88% were seen once. The sequenced sample was peripheral blood. The TCR was taken from a man aged 80 or over with acute or convalescent COVID-19.

CDR3: CASSEGSYQPQHF. In DNA, the CDR3 is TGTGCCAGCAGTGAAGGGAGTTATCAGCCCCAGCATTTT. This chain joins TRBV2 and TRBJ1-5; D is uncertain. Trimming pared 1 base from V and 5 bases from J, leaving 6 bases between. Germline CDR1 SNHLY, CDR2 FYNNEI. This CDR3 has 13 amino acids.